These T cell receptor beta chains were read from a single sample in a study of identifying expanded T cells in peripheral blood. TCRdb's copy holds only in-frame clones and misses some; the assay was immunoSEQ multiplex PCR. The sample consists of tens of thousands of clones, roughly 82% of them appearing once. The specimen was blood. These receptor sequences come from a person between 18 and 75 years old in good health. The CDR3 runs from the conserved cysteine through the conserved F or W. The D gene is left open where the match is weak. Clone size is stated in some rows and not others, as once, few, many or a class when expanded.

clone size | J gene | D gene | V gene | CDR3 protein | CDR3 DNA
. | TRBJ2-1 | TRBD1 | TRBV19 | CATQRGQGAEEQFF | TGTGCCACCCAACGCGGACAGGGGGCAGAGGAGCAGTTCTTC
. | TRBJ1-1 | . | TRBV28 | CASFSAGNTEAFF | TGTGCCAGCTTCTCGGCGGGGAACACTGAAGCTTTCTTT
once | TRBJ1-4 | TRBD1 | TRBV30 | CALTTGGREKLFF | TGTGCCTTGACGACAGGGGGAAGAGAAAAACTGTTTTTT
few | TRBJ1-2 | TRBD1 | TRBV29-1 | CSGVTGRGDGYTF | TGCAGCGGGGTGACAGGGCGGGGAGATGGCTACACCTTC
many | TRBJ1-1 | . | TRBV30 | CAWSVRGFVKANTEAFF | TGTGCCTGGAGTGTAAGGGGATTCGTAAAGGCGAACACTGAAGCTTTCTTT
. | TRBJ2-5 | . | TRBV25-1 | CASSFPGEETQYF | TGTGCCAGCAGTTTTCCGGGAGAGGAGACCCAGTACTTC
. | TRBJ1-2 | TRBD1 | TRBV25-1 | CASKSQGDYGYTF | TGTGCCAGCAAATCACAGGGGGACTATGGCTACACCTTC
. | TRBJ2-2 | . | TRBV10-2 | CASSDMAIGELFF | TGCGCCAGCAGTGACATGGCTATCGGGGAGCTGTTTTTT
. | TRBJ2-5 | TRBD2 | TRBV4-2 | CASSQDSSGGAETQYF | TGTGCCAGCAGCCAAGATTCTAGCGGGGGGGCAGAGACCCAGTACTTC
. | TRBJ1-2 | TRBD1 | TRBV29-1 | CSVPKSGTDLNYGYTF | TGCAGCGTTCCAAAATCCGGGACAGATCTTAACTATGGCTACACCTTC
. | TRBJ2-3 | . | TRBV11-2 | CASSEDLRGPDTQYF | TGTGCCAGCAGCGAGGACCTCCGGGGTCCAGATACGCAGTATTTT
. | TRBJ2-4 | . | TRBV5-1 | CASSLGPIAKNIQYF | TGCGCCAGCAGCTTAGGACCAATAGCCAAAAACATTCAGTACTTC
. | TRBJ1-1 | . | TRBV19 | CASSVTEGLGAFF | TGTGCCAGTAGTGTAACTGAGGGTTTAGGAGCTTTCTTT
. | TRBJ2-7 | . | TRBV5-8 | CASSRLRYEQYF | TGTGCCAGCAGCCGATTGCGATACGAGCAGTACTTC
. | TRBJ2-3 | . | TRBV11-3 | CASSGRTDTQYF | TGTGCCAGCAGCGGGCGCACAGATACGCAGTATTTT
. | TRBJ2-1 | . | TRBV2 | CASSVSPVRGEQFF | TGTGCCAGCAGTGTATCCCCGGTTCGGGGAGAGCAGTTCTTC
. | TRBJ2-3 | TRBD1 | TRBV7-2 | CASSLQQGSSTDTQYF | TGTGCCAGCAGCTTACAACAGGGGTCTAGCACAGATACGCAGTATTTT
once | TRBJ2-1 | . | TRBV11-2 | CASSLDTENEQFF | TGTGCCAGCAGCTTAGATACGGAAAATGAGCAGTTCTTC
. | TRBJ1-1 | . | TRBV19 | CASSIGGPEAFF | TGTGCCAGTAGTATAGGTGGGCCTGAAGCTTTCTTT
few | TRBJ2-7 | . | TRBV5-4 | CASSGSQGPTPYEQYF | TGTGCCAGCAGCGGCAGCCAGGGACCCACCCCCTACGAGCAGTACTTC
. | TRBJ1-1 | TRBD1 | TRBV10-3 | CAISEEVRQGARF | TGTGCCATCAGTGAAGAAGTGAGGCAGGGGGCCAGATTT
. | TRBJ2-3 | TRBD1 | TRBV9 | CASSVVDRVPTDTQYF | TGTGCCAGCAGCGTAGTGGACAGGGTACCCACAGATACGCAGTATTTT